The 7 T cell receptor beta chains given below trace back to one sample, sequenced in a study of cytomegalovirus exposure and HLA in healthy donors. The study ran its PCR with 60 Vbeta and 13 Jbeta primers. Some clones are missing from TCRdb's copy, which holds only in-frame ones; the method was immunoSEQ multiplex PCR. The sample contains approximately 140,000 clones, around 85% of which appear only once. The sample was PBMCs. The receptors originated from a woman in her forties or fifties in good health and CMV-seropositive.

The chain is built from TRBV7-8 and TRBJ2-1; D may be TRBD1 (5 bases). The CDR3 totals 14 residues. V was clipped by 2 bases and J by 8 bases, with 13 bases between them. CDR1 SGHVS and CDR2 FQNEAQ come from the germline V gene. CDR3 nucleotides: TGTGCCAGCAGCTTATCCCCAGGGCTTGATGAGCAGTTCTTC. It encodes CASSLSPGLDEQFF.

This clone was counted between two and nine times. The genes are TRBV5-1 and TRBJ2-5; D gene uncertain. The V end was cut by 1 base, the J end by 4 bases, with 5 bases between. The length of the CDR3 is 12 residues. Germline V gives CDR1 SGHRS, CDR2 YFSETQ. CDR3 sequence (DNA): TGCGCCAGCAGCTTGACGAGAGAGACCCAGTACTTC. Translation: CASSLTRETQYF.

This sequence joins TRBV30 and TRBJ2-1; possible D gene TRBD2, 6 bases. V gave up 4 bases and J gave up 10 bases, with 29 bases separating them. The CDR3 extends over 17 amino acids. Germline V CDR1 and CDR2: GTSNPN, SVGIG (reference sequence). The CDR3 sequence is CAWKGRIGPSGGGEQFF. For the CDR3, the DNA is TGTGCCTGGAAGGGGCGAATTGGACCTTCTGGCGGAGGGGAGCAGTTCTTC.

For the CDR3, the DNA is TGTGCCAGCAGAGGGACAGTCTACGAGCAGTACTTC. It encodes CASRGTVYEQYF. The chain is built from TRBV28 and TRBJ2-7; 7 nucleotides line up with TRBD1. Losses at the gene ends were 6 bases for V and 3 bases for J; bases not matched to a gene: 2. CDR1 is MDHEN, CDR2 SYDVKM, per germline. The CDR3 runs 12 residues.

The rearrangement uses TRBV29-1 and TRBJ1-1; D gene uncertain. V lost 1 base and J lost 7, with 10 bases in between. This CDR3 has 12 residues. CDR1 and CDR2 from the germline V gene are SQVTM and ANQGSEA. In DNA, the CDR3 is TGCAGCGTTGAAGGGTCCGGGGTTGAAGCTTTCTTT. This codes for CSVEGSGVEAFF.

V usage is TRBV5-1 and J usage is TRBJ2-7; a weak D match, TRBD1 (5 bases). Germline values: CDR1 SGHRS, CDR2 YFSETQ. The CDR3 covers 12 residues. Trimming removed 4 bases from V and 5 bases from J, with 10 bases in between. CDR3 residues: CASSSQGNEQYF. CDR3 DNA: TGCGCCAGCAGCAGCCAGGGAAACGAGCAGTACTTC.

Remarks on this clone: Within the sample, other DNA sequences also encode this same CDR3. CDR3 DNA sequence: TGTGCCAGCAGCGGCGGCTCTGGAAACACCATATATTTT. Translation gives CASSGGSGNTIYF. The chain uses TRBV7-3 and TRBJ1-3; D remains unclear. V gave up 5 bases and J gave up 0 bases, with 5 bases separating them. The CDR3 extends over 13 amino acids. Germline values: CDR1 SGHTA, CDR2 FQGTGA.